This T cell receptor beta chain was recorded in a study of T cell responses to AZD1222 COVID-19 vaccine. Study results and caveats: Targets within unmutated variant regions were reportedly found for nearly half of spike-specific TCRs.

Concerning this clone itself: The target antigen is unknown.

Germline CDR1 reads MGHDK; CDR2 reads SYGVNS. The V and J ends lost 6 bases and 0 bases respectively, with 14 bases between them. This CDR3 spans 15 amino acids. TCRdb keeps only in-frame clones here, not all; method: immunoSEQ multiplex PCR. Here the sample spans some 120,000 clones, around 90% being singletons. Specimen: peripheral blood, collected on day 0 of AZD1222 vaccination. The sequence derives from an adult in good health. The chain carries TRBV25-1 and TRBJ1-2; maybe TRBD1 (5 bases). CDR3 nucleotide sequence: TGTGCCAGCAGGGGATTGGGGACTACTAACTATGGCTACACCTTC. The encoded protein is CASRGLGTTNYGYTF.